The sequence of this T cell receptor beta chain was determined in a study of blood T cell repertoires in COVID-19. The wider study: T cells, B-cell-depleted T cells, or PBMCs supplied cDNA or gDNA.

Profiling relied on immunoSEQ multiplex PCR, and the TCRdb table lists in-frame clones only, not all of them. Of 140,000 to 150,000 clones in the sample, about 88% were seen once. V lost 6 bases to trimming and J lost 3 bases; unmatched junction nucleotides: 10. Germline V gives CDR1 SQVTM, CDR2 ANQGSEA. The length of the CDR3 is 15 residues. Sequenced sample: peripheral blood. The V and J genes are TRBV29-1 and TRBJ2-2; 7 nucleotides line up with TRBD2. The sequence was obtained from a human donor with COVID-19, enrolled during active disease. The donor label of this sample is uncertain. The chain's CDR3 is CSVGTGAGDTGELFF. CDR3 sequence (DNA): TGCAGCGTGGGTACTGGGGCGGGGGACACCGGGGAGCTGTTTTTT.